This T cell receptor (beta chain) was identified during a study of patients and donors after allogeneic stem cell transplantation. TCRdb reprocessed the RT-PCR reads via MiXCR and lists one record per CDR3 protein. The sample lists about a million distinct CDR3 sequences, 15% to 20% occurring once. The ends were cut back, 3 bases at V and 0 bases at J, with 13 bases in the middle. Germline CDR1 reads DFQATT; CDR2 reads SNEGSKA (reference sequence). This CDR3 is 15 amino acids long. Sequencing was performed on blood, either unsorted or a sorted T cell fraction (not recorded which). This sequence was found in a human donor who was either an allogeneic HSCT recipient or a stem cell or donor lymphocyte infusion donor (not recorded which). It is not recorded whose cells these are; they may come from a transplant donor. V gene TRBV20-1 combines with J gene TRBJ2-3, with TRBD2 as a possible D gene (6 bases). The CDR3 protein is CSARRGAGSTDTQYF. For the CDR3, the DNA is TGCAGTGCTAGGCGTGGGGCGGGGAGCACAGATACGCAGTATTTT.